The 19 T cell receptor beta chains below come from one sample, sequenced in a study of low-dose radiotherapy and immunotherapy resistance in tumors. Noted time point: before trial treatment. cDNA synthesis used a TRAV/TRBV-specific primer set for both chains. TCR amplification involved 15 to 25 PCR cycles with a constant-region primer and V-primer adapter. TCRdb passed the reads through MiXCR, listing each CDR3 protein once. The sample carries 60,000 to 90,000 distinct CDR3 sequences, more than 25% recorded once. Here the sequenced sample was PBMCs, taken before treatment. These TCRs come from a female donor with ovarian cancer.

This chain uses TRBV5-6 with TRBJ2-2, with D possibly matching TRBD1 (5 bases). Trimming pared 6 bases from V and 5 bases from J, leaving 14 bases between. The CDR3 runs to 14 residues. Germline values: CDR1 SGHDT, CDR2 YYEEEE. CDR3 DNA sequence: TGTGCCAGCAACATGAAAGGGGAAACCGGGGAGCTGTTTTTT. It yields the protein CASNMKGETGELFF. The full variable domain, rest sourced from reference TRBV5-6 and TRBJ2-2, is DAGVTQSPTHLIKTRGQQVTLRCSPKSGHDTVSWYQQALGQGPQFIFQYYEEEERQRGNFPDRFSGHQFPNYSSELNVNALLLGDSALYLCASNMKGETGELFFGEGSRLTVL.

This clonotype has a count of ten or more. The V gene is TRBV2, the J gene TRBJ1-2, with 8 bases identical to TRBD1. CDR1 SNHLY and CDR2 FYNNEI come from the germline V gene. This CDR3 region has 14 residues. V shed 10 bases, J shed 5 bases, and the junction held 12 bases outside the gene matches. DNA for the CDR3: TGTGCCACCAACCTCCTCGGGACAGGATATGGCTACACCTTC. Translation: CATNLLGTGYGYTF.

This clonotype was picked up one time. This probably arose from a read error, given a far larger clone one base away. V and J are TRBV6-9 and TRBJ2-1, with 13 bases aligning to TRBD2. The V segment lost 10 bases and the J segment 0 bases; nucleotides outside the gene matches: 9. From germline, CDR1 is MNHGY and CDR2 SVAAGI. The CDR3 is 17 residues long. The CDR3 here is CAIRGTSGKPSYNEQFF. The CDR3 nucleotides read TGTGCCATCCGGGGGACTAGCGGGAAACCCTCCTACAATGAGCAGTTCTTC.

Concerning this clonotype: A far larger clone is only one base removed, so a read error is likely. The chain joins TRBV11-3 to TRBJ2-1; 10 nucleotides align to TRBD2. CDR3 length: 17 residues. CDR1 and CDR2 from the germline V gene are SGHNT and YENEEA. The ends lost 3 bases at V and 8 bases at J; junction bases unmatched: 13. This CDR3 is CASSFQTSGLMGDEQFF. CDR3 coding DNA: TGTGCCAGCAGCTTCCAGACTAGCGGGCTCATGGGCGATGAGCAGTTCTTC.

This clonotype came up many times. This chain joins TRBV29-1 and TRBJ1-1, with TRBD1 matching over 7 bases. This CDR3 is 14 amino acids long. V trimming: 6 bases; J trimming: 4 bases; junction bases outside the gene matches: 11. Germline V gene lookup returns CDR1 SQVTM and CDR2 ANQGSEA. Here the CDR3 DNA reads TGCAGCGTGGTGACAGGGCTCATGGGCACTGAAGCTTTCTTT. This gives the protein CSVVTGLMGTEAFF.

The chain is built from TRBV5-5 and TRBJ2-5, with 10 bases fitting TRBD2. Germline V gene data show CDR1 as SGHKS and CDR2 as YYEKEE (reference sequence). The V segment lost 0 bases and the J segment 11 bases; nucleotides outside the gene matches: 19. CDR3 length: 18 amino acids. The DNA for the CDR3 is TGTGCCAGCAGCTTGGGGGTAGCGGGGGGTAGCTCCTACAATGAGCAGTACTTC. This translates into CASSLGVAGGSSYNEQYF.

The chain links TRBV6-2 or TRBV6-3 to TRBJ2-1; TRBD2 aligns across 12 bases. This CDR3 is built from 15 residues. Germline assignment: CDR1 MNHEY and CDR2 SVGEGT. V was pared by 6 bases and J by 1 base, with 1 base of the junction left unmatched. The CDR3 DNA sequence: TGTGCCAGCAGGACTAGCGGGGGTTCCTACAATGAGCAGTTCTTC. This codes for CASRTSGGSYNEQFF.

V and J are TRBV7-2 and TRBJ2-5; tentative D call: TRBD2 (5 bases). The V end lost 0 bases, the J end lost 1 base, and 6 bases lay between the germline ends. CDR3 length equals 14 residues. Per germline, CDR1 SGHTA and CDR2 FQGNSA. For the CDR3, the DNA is TGTGCCAGCAGCTTAGCGGAGGCCCAAGAGACCCAGTACTTC. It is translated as CASSLAEAQETQYF.

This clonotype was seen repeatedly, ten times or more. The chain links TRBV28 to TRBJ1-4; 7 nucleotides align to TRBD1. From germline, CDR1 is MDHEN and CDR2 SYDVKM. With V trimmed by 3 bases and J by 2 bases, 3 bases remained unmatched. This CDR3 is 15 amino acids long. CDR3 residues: CASSFRGVTNEKLFF. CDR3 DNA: TGTGCCAGCAGTTTCAGGGGGGTCACTAATGAAAAACTGTTTTTT.

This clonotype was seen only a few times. Written as DNA, the CDR3 is TGTGCCAGCTCCGGGACAGGGAATCCCCACGAGCAGTACTTC. Translation: CASSGTGNPHEQYF. This chain links TRBV18 with TRBJ2-7; TRBD1 matches at 9 bases. The CDR3 runs to 14 residues. V lost 6 bases and J lost 5; bases outside the gene matches: 8. Per germline, CDR1 KGHSH and CDR2 LQKENI.

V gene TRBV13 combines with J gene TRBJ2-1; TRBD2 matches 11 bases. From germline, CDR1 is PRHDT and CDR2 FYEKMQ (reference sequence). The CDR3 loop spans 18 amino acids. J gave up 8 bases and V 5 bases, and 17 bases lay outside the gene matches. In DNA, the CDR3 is TGTGCCAGCAGCGAGGTGCGGGGCGTAGCGGGGGGGCGGGATGAGCAGTTCTTC. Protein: CASSEVRGVAGGRDEQFF.

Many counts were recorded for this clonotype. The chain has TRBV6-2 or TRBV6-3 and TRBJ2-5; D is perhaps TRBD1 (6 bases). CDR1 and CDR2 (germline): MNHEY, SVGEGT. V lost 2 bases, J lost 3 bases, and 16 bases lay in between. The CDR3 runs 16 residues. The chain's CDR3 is CASSYGQGSLKETQYF. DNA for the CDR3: TGTGCCAGCAGTTACGGGCAGGGGAGCTTAAAAGAGACCCAGTACTTC.

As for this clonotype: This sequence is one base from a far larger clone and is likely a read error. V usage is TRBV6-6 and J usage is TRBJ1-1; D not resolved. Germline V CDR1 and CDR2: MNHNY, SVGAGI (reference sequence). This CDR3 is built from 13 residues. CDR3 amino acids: CASSEARNTEVFF. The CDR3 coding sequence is TGTGCCAGCAGTGAAGCCCGGAACACTGAAGTTTTCTTT.

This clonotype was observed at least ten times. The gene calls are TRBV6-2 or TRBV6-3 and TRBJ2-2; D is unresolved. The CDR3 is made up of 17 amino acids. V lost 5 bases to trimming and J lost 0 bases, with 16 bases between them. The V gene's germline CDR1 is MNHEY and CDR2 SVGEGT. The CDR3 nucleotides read TGTGCCAGCAGTAAAGGAATAGACACGACGAACACCGGGGAGCTGTTTTTT. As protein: CASSKGIDTTNTGELFF.

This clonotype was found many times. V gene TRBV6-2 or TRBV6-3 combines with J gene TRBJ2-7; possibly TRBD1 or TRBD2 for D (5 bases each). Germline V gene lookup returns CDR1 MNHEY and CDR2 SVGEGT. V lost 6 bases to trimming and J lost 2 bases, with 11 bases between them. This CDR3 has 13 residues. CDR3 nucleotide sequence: TGTGCCAGCAGAGATCCGGGGCCCTACGAGCAGTACTTC. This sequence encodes CASRDPGPYEQYF.

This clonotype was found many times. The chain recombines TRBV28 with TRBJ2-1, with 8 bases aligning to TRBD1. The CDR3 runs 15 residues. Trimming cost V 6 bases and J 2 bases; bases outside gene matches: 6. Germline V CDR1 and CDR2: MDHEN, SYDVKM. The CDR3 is CASRETGVTYNEQFF. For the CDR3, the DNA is TGTGCCAGCAGAGAGACAGGGGTCACCTACAATGAGCAGTTCTTC.

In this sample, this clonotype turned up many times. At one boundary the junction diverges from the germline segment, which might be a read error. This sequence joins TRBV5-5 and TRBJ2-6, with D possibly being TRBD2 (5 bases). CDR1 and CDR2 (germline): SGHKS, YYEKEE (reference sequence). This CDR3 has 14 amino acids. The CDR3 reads CASRGDAGANVLTF. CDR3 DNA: TGCGCCAGCCGGGGTGACGCTGGGGCCAACGTCCTGACTTTC.

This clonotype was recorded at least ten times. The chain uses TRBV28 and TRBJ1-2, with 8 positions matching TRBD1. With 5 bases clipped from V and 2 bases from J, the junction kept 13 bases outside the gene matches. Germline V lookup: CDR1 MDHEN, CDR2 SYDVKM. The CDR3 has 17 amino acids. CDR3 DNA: TGTGCCAGCAGTGACAGGGGCCGGCCCTTCTTAAACTATGGCTACACCTTC. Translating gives CASSDRGRPFLNYGYTF.

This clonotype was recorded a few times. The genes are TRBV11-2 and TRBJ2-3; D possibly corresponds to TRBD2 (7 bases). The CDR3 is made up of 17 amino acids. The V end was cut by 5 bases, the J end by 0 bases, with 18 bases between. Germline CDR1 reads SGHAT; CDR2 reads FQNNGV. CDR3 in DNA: TGTGCCAGCAGCGCCGACGGGGGGCGGGATAGCACAGATACGCAGTATTTT. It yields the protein CASSADGGRDSTDTQYF. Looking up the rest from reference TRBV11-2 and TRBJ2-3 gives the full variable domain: EAGVAQSPRYKIIEKRQSVAFWCNPISGHATLYWYQQILGQGPKLLIQFQNNGVVDDSQLPKDRFSAERLKGVDSTLKIQPAKLEDSAVYLCASSADGGRDSTDTQYFGPGTRLTVL.